Reported below is one T cell receptor beta chain. TCRdb re-called the 5' RACE reads through MiXCR, storing one row per CDR3 protein. The sample contains more than 250,000 distinct CDR3 sequences, roughly 16% of which appear only once. This sample is part of a study of T-cell memory formation after mild COVID-19. V was trimmed by 0 bases and J by 8 bases, leaving 10 bases between them. This CDR3 region has 12 residues. CDR1 and CDR2 (germline): SQVTM, ANQGSEA. This TCR derives from a man aged 18-30 years who had mild COVID-19 (a few samples of this study predate the infection). Cell type and time point are not known. The sample was PBMCs or a T cell subset sorted from them (not recorded which). V is TRBV29-1 and J is TRBJ1-2; D perhaps matches TRBD1 (6 bases). Here the CDR3 reads CSVEETGNGYTF. CDR3 DNA sequence: TGCAGCGTTGAAGAGACAGGAAACGGCTACACCTTC.